The 8 T cell receptor beta chains below come from one sample, sequenced in a study of memory CD4+ T cells and cytomegalovirus serostatus. The assay was immunoSEQ multiplex PCR, and TCRdb's table has in-frame clones only and misses some. This sample carries tens of thousands of clones, over 70% of them seen once, and the ten largest clones take more than 2.5%. Single viable CD3+CD4+CD8-CD45RO+ cells were sorted as the memory CD4+ T cells. The sample consisted of memory CD4+ T cells from blood. These receptors came from an adult in good health and CMV-seropositive.

The CDR3 reads CSVWGVGHYGYTF. The CDR3 DNA sequence: TGCAGCGTTTGGGGGGTCGGTCACTATGGCTACACCTTC. The rearrangement links TRBV29-1 to TRBJ1-2; tentative D call: TRBD1 (5 bases). The CDR3 totals 13 residues. V was trimmed by 5 bases and J by 3 bases, leaving 13 bases between them. The germline CDR1 and CDR2 sequences are SQVTM and ANQGSEA. Looking up the rest from reference TRBV29-1 and TRBJ1-2 gives the full variable domain: SAVISQKPSRDICQRGTSLTIQCQVDSQVTMMFWYRQQPGQSLTLIATANQGSEATYESGFVIDKFPISRPNLTFSTLTVSNMSPEDSSIYLCSVWGVGHYGYTFGSGTRLTVV.

The chain uses TRBV11-3 and TRBJ2-2, with unresolved D. The CDR3 spans 15 residues. V lost 1 base to trimming and J lost 6 bases, with 12 bases between them. Germline loops: CDR1 SGHNT, CDR2 YENEEA. This chain's CDR3 is CASSLVGPPAGELFF. CDR3 sequence (DNA): TGTGCCAGCAGCTTAGTAGGACCCCCTGCCGGGGAGCTGTTTTTT.

CDR3: CASSSGGGTKNIQYF. As DNA, the CDR3 is TGTGCCAGCAGCTCGGGAGGAGGCACCAAAAACATTCAGTACTTC. The rearrangement uses TRBV7-2 and TRBJ2-4; 7 nucleotides agree with TRBD2. V gave up 4 bases and J gave up 2 bases; unmatched junction bases: 5. There are 15 residues in the CDR3. The germline CDR1 and CDR2 sequences are SGHTA and FQGNSA.

The chain has TRBV4-3 and TRBJ2-5; 8 bases line up with TRBD2. This CDR3 has 16 residues. Losses at the gene ends were 4 bases for V and 0 bases for J; bases not matched to a gene: 7. The V gene's germline CDR1 is LGHNA and CDR2 YSLEER. In DNA form, the CDR3 reads TGCGCCAGCAGCCTTGGGACTAGTCGTCACCAAGAGACCCAGTACTTC. Its protein is CASSLGTSRHQETQYF.

J is TRBJ2-1 and V is TRBV7-2; tentative D call: TRBD2 (7 bases). This CDR3 is 17 amino acids long. Germline V gene sequence: CDR1 SGHTA, CDR2 FQGNSA. V was cut by 4 bases and J by 6 bases, with 22 bases left in between. CDR3: CASSSRGRGWIANEQFF. Written as DNA, the CDR3 is TGTGCCAGCAGCTCCCGAGGGAGGGGGTGGATAGCCAATGAGCAGTTCTTC.

The chain combines TRBV11-2 with TRBJ2-4, with a possible D match to TRBD2 (6 bases). V was trimmed by 9 bases and J by 0 bases, leaving 12 bases between them. Germline CDR1 is SGHAT and CDR2 is FQNNGV. CDR3 length: 14 amino acids. The DNA of the CDR3 is TGTGCCAGTTTGCCGGGACTAGCCAAAAACATTCAGTACTTC. Translation: CASLPGLAKNIQYF.

This clone was seen once. The chain joins TRBV27 to TRBJ2-7; 10 nucleotides line up with TRBD2. Germline trimming cut 5 bases from V and 3 bases from J; bases unmatched to any gene: 7. CDR3 length: 15 residues. CDR1 and CDR2 from the germline V gene are MNHEY and SMNVEV (reference sequence). CDR3 bases: TGTGCCAGCAGTCCCCGAGCGGGAGGGGGCTACGAGCAGTACTTC. Translated: CASSPRAGGGYEQYF.

This clone was detected a few times. The rearrangement joins TRBV29-1 to TRBJ1-1; D remains ambiguous. CDR1 SQVTM and CDR2 ANQGSEA come from the germline V gene. The CDR3 consists of 12 residues. V lost 6 bases and J 2 bases, leaving 10 bases between the germline ends. CDR3 in amino acids: CSVNRPNTEAFF. CDR3 in DNA: TGCAGCGTGAACAGACCAAACACTGAAGCTTTCTTT.